Listed below are T cell receptor beta chains from one sample, sequenced in a study of patients and donors after allogeneic stem cell transplantation. TCRdb reprocessed the RT-PCR reads with MiXCR, giving one entry per CDR3 protein. Here the sample spans over 350,000 distinct CDR3 sequences, approximately 16% being singletons. The sequencing sample was made of blood, either unsorted or a sorted T cell fraction (not recorded which). Receptor source: a human donor who was either an allogeneic HSCT recipient or a stem cell or donor lymphocyte infusion donor (not recorded which). It is not recorded whose cells these are; they may come from a transplant donor. Both conserved end residues are part of each CDR3. The order of the fields is CDR3 DNA, CDR3 protein, J gene, clone size, V gene, D gene. A D gene is named only where the DNA matches it firmly. For some rows the clone size is stated as once, few or many, or as a class when expanded; others skip it.

TGTGCCAGCAGTCCTCGGGGACTAGCGGGACCGTACTACGAGCAGTACTTC CASSPRGLAGPYYEQYF TRBJ2-7 few TRBV12-3/TRBV12-4 TRBD2
TGTGCCACCAGTGATTCCACCCTGAGCTCCTACGAGCAGTACTTC CATSDSTLSSYEQYF TRBJ2-7 few TRBV24-1 -
TGTGCCAGCAGTTATTACAACACCGGGGAGCTGTTTTTT CASSYYNTGELFF TRBJ2-2 - TRBV28 -
TGTGCCAGCAGCTTAGATCGCGGCGGGGCGAGCACTTATGAGCAGTTCTTC CASSLDRGGASTYEQFF TRBJ2-1 - TRBV11-2 -
TGTGCCAGCAGCCGCACTGCTAGAAGGGGTGCAGAGGAAAAACTGTTTTTT CASSRTARRGAEEKLFF TRBJ1-4 few TRBV12-3/TRBV12-4 -
TGCGCCAGCAGCGGGGGACCCTTAGAGACCCAGTACTTC CASSGGPLETQYF TRBJ2-5 few TRBV5-1 -
TGTGCCAGTAGCGCCGACAGGAGGGCCGGGGAGCTGTTTTTT CASSADRRAGELFF TRBJ2-2 - TRBV19 -
TGCGCCAGCAGCCCGGGACTAGCGGGAGTCGGGGAGCTGTTTTTT CASSPGLAGVGELFF TRBJ2-2 few TRBV5-1 TRBD2
TGTGCCAGCAGCTTAGCGGGGCCCCAGCATTTT CASSLAGPQHF TRBJ1-5 few TRBV7-9 -
TGTGCCAGTAGTAGCAAGTATGGCTACACCTTC CASSSKYGYTF TRBJ1-2 - TRBV19 -
TGTGCCAGCAGCTTAGATGGGCAGGGGCCGCGGCTTACGCAAGAGACCCAGTACTTC CASSLDGQGPRLTQETQYF TRBJ2-5 - TRBV11-2 -
TGTGCCAGCCTACGCAATTCTCATTCACCCCTCCACTTT CASLRNSHSPLHF TRBJ1-6 few TRBV6-2/TRBV6-3 -
TGTGCCAGCAGCCAGGGACAGGGGTTCGTTCATGGCTACACCTTC CASSQGQGFVHGYTF TRBJ1-2 few TRBV3-1 TRBD1
TGCGCCAGCAGCCAAGATAAGGGGTCGAACGAGCAGTACTTC CASSQDKGSNEQYF TRBJ2-7 many TRBV4-3 -
TGTGCCAGCAGCCAAGGGCCCCCGACGGTCATCTACGAGCAGTACTTC CASSQGPPTVIYEQYF TRBJ2-7 many TRBV3-1 -
TGTGCTAGTAGTATTGGATCGGGCACCGGGGAGCTGTTTTTT CASSIGSGTGELFF TRBJ2-2 few TRBV12-5 -
TGTGCCAGTATCAGCCCGGAGCTGGGGGCCCAGTACTTC CASISPELGAQYF TRBJ2-5 few TRBV19 -
TGTGCCAGCCAGGACTGGTCGGGTACGCAGTATTTT CASQDWSGTQYF TRBJ2-3 - TRBV25-1 -
TGTGCCACCAGCAGAGCCGGGACTAGCGGGAGTAGTGAGCAGTACTTC CATSRAGTSGSSEQYF TRBJ2-7 few TRBV15 TRBD2
TGTGCCAGCAGTCCCCCCCGCTCCTACAATGAGCAGTTCTTC CASSPPRSYNEQFF TRBJ2-1 few TRBV27 -
TGTGCCAGCAGTGACTCCGGGACACCGAACACTGAAGCTTTCTTT CASSDSGTPNTEAFF TRBJ1-1 few TRBV25-1 -
TGTGCCAGCAGTGGAGTTAAGGGCCGAAGCTCCTACAATGAGCAGTTCTTC CASSGVKGRSSYNEQFF TRBJ2-1 - TRBV2 -
TGTGCCTGGACCGTAGGCGGGGGGGCCCTGGATACGCAGTATTTT CAWTVGGGALDTQYF TRBJ2-3 - TRBV30 TRBD2
TGTGCCAGCAGTTACGCCGGACAGGGGGCTTTC CASSYAGQGAF TRBJ1-2 - TRBV6-6 TRBD1
TGCAGTGCTAGATTCGGTGGGGCCTCAACCTACGAGCAGTACTTC CSARFGGASTYEQYF TRBJ2-7 - TRBV20-1 -
TGTGCCAGCGCTAGCGGGAGGGCAGATACGCAGTATTTT CASASGRADTQYF TRBJ2-3 - TRBV7-3 TRBD2
TGCGCCAGCAGCCAAATTGCGGGGCTCACAGATACGCAGTATTTT CASSQIAGLTDTQYF TRBJ2-3 few TRBV4-1 -
TGTGCCTGGAGCCCGGGACAGGTGAACACTGAAGCTTTCTTT CAWSPGQVNTEAFF TRBJ1-1 few TRBV30 TRBD1
TGTGCCAGCTCGCTGTGGCAGACTAGCGAGATATACAATGAGCAGTTCTTC CASSLWQTSEIYNEQFF TRBJ2-1 - TRBV18 TRBD2
TGTGCCAGTAGCGCCCTGACAGGTATGGGCGCTGAAGCTTTCTTT CASSALTGMGAEAFF TRBJ1-1 few TRBV19 -
TGTGCCAGCAGTTTCGGAGGAGGGGGTAAAGAGACCCAGTACTTC CASSFGGGGKETQYF TRBJ2-5 few TRBV12-3/TRBV12-4 -
TGTGCCAGCAGTGATACCACAGGGGTTGACACTGAAGCTTTCTTT CASSDTTGVDTEAFF TRBJ1-1 few TRBV25-1 TRBD1
TGTGCCATCAGTGAATCTGGAAACACCATATATTTT CAISESGNTIYF TRBJ1-3 - TRBV10-3 -
TGCGCCAGCAGTTCCTGGGGAGATACGCAGTATTTT CASSSWGDTQYF TRBJ2-3 many TRBV5-1 -
TGTGCCAGCAGTGGGGAGGTGGACAGTGAGCAGTTCTTC CASSGEVDSEQFF TRBJ2-1 few TRBV6-1 -
TGTGCCACCAGTGATAACAGGGGCTCCTACGAGCAGTACTTC CATSDNRGSYEQYF TRBJ2-7 - TRBV24-1 TRBD1
TGTGCCAGCAGCCAATATGGGCAGGAGAACACCGGGGAGCTGTTTTTT CASSQYGQENTGELFF TRBJ2-2 - TRBV14 -
TGTGCCAGCAGTAAAAACCGGGACTTCACAGATACGCAGTATTTT CASSKNRDFTDTQYF TRBJ2-3 - TRBV7-3 -
TGTGCCAGCAGTGCTTCCCCCAGCGGGAAAGTGTCCTTC CASSASPSGKVSF TRBJ2-5 - TRBV2 TRBD2
TGCGCCAGCAGCGAGACAGGAGGAGGGGGCTACACCTTC CASSETGGGGYTF TRBJ1-2 - TRBV5-1 -
TGTGCCAGCAGTCCACAGGTGTATAATTCACCCCTCCACTTT CASSPQVYNSPLHF TRBJ1-6 few TRBV6-1 -